One T cell receptor beta chain is described in this entry. Germline V CDR1 and CDR2: GTSNPN, SVGIG (reference sequence). V lost 2 bases to trimming and J lost 6 bases; unmatched junction nucleotides: 6. CDR3 length: 15 amino acids. The data originate from a study of blood T cell repertoires in COVID-19. Turning to the study itself: PBMCs, B-cell-depleted T cells, or T cells provided the cDNA or gDNA that made up the material.

How the authors handled the data: Reference gene primer amplification yielded estimated nucleated cell counts. TCRdb keeps only in-frame clones here, not all; method: immunoSEQ multiplex PCR. V, J and clone size reflect that table, while D and trimming were determined from the DNA. The sample yields hundreds of thousands of clones, 75% to 90% seen once. The TCR sequence derives from an older woman with COVID-19, enrolled during active disease. Material for sequencing was peripheral blood. The chain combines TRBV30 with TRBJ2-2; the match to TRBD2 covers 10 bases. This chain's CDR3 is CAWSLPSGGSGELFF. DNA for the CDR3: TGTGCCTGGAGTTTGCCTAGCGGGGGTTCCGGGGAGCTGTTTTTT.